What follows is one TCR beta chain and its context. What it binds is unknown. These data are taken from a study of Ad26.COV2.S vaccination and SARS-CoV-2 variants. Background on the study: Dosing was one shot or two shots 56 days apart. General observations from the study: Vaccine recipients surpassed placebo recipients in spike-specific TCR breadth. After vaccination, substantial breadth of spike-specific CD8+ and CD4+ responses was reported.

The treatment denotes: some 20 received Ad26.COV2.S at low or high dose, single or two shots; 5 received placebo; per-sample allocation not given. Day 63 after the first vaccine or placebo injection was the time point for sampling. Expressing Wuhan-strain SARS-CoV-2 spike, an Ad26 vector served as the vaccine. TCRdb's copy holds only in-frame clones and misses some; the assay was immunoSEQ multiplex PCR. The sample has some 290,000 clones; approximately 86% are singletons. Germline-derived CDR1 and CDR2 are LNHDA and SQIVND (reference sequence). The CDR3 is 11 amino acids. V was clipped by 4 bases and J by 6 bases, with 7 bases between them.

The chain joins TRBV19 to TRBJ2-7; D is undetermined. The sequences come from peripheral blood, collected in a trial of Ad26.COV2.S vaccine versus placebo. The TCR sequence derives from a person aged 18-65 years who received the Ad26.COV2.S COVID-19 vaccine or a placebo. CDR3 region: CASSTQSEQYF. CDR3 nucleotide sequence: TGTGCCAGTAGTACCCAATCCGAGCAGTACTTC.